Only a few counts were recorded for the clone carrying this TCR beta chain. The antigen is not known. CDR3 length: 12 residues. Germline V CDR1 and CDR2: SQVTM, ANQGSEA. Losses at the gene ends were 6 bases for V and 7 bases for J; bases not matched to a gene: 5. All of the isolated RNA was reverse transcribed, so expressed TCRB transcripts were sequenced. TCRdb's copy holds only in-frame clones and misses some; the assay was immunoSEQ multiplex PCR. The sample lists hundreds of thousands of clones; 13% were seen once. On average, the one heparinised blood draw given by each donor was about 120 mL. Via CD45RO/CCR7/CD25/CD127/CD95/CD27, cells of the CD4+ naive, central memory, regulatory and stem cell-like memory subsets were sorted. In all sorted populations, purity surpassed 95%. The sample is drawn from a study of beta chain features in type 1 diabetes. Notes on the study in general: People with Type 1 diabetes carried modestly yet significantly shorter TCRB CDR3s in all four CD4+ subsets. Naive, central memory and Treg TCRB repertoires seemed to resemble each other more closely in patients than they did in healthy donors.

The sequenced material came from naive CD4+ T cells from blood. This TCR was sampled from a young man with type 1 diabetes. The V call is TRBV29-1, the J call TRBJ2-4; 8 bases are shared with TRBD1. CDR3 amino acids: CSVSGGGNIQYF. The CDR3 DNA follows: TGCAGCGTCTCAGGGGGCGGGAACATTCAGTACTTC. The whole variable domain, filled in from reference TRBV29-1 and TRBJ2-4, reads SAVISQKPSRDICQRGTSLTIQCQVDSQVTMMFWYRQQPGQSLTLIATANQGSEATYESGFVIDKFPISRPNLTFSTLTVSNMSPEDSSIYLCSVSGGGNIQYFGAGTRLSVL.